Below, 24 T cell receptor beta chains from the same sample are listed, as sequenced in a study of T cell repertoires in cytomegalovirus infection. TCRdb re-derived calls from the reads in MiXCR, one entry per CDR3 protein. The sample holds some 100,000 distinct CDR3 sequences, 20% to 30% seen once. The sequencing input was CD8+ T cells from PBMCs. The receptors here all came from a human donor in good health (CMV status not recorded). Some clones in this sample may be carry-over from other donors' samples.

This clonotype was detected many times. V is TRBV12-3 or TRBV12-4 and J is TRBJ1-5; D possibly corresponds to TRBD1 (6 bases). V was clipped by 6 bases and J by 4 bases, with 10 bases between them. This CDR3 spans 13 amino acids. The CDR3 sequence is CASSPTGNQPQHF. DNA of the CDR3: TGTGCCAGCAGCCCCACAGGGAATCAGCCCCAGCATTTT.

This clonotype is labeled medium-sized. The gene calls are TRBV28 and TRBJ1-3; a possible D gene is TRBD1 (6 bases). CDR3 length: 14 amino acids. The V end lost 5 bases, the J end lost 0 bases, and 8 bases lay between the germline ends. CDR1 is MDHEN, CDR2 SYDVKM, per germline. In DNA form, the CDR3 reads TGTGCCAGCAGTGACAGGATCTCTGGAAACACCATATATTTT. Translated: CASSDRISGNTIYF.

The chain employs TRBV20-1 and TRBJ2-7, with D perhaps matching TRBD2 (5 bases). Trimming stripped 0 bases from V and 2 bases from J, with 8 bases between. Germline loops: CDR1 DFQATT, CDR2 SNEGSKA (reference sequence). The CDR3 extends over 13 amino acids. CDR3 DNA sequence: TGCAGTGCTAGAGATCCTAGCACCTACGAGCAGTACTTC. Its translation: CSARDPSTYEQYF.

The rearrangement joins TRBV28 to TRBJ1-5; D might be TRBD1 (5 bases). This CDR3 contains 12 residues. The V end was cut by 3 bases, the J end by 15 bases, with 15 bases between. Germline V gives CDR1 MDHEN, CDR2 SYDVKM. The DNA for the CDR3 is TGTGCCAGCAGTTTCTCGGGCAGGGAACCGCATTTT. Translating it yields CASSFSGREPHF.

CDR3 DNA: TGTGCCAGCAGCTTAGAAACAGGGGATGGCTACACCTTC. This translates into CASSLETGDGYTF. V gene TRBV7-9 combines with J gene TRBJ1-2; the match to TRBD1 covers 7 bases. There are 13 residues in the CDR3. V shed 1 base and J 6 bases; nucleotides not matched to a gene: 2. CDR1 and CDR2 (germline): SEHNR, FQNEAQ (reference sequence).

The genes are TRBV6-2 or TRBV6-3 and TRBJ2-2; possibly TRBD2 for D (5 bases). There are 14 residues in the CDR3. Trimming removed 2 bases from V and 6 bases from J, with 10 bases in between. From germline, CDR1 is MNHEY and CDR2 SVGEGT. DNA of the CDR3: TGTGCCAGCAGTTACCTGGCTAGCCCCGGGGAGCTGTTTTTT. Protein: CASSYLASPGELFF.

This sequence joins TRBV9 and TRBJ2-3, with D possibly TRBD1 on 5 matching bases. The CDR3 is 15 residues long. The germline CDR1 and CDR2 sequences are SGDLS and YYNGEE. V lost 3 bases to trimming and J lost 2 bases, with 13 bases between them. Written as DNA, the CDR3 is TGTGCCAGCAGCGCTGACAGTTCCGCCACAGATACGCAGTATTTT. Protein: CASSADSSATDTQYF.

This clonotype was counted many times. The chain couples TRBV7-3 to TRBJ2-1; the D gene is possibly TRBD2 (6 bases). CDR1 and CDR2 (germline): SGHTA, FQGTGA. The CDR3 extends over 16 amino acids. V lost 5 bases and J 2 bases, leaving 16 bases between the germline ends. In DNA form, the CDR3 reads TGTGCCAGCAGCCCCCTAGGAGGGTCGGCCTACAATGAGCAGTTCTTC. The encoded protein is CASSPLGGSAYNEQFF.

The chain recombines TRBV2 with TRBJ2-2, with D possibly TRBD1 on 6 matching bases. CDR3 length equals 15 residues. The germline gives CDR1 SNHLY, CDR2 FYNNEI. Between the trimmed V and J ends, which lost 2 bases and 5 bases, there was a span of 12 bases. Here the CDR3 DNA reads TGTGCCAGCAGTGAAAGGGGCAGGGGTACCGGGGAGCTGTTTTTT. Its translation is CASSERGRGTGELFF.

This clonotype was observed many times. The CDR3 protein is CASTLGNWETQYF. CDR3 in DNA: TGTGCCAGCACCCTGGGAAATTGGGAGACCCAGTACTTC. V is TRBV12-3 or TRBV12-4 and J is TRBJ2-5; D call uncertain. Trimming took 7 bases from V and 5 from J, leaving 14 bases between them. The CDR3 is 13 residues long.

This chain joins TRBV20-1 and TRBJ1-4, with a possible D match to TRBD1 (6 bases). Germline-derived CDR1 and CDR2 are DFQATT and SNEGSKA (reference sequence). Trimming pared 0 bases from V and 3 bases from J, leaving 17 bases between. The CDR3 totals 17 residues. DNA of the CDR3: TGCAGTGCTAGAGATGGAGGGACACCACGGCCTAATGAAAAACTGTTTTTT. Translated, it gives CSARDGGTPRPNEKLFF.

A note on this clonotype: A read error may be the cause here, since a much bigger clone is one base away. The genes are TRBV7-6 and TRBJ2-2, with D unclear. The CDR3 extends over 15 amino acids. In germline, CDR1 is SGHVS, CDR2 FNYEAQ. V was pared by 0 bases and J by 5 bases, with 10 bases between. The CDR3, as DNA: TGTGCCAGCAGCTTAGCGGGTGGTGAAACCGGGGAGCTGTTTTTT. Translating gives CASSLAGGETGELFF.

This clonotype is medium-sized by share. The CDR3 region has the DNA TGCAGCGTTGACGAAACAGGGGGCGGTTACGAGCAGTACTTC. It translates to CSVDETGGGYEQYF. The chain is built from TRBV29-1 and TRBJ2-7, with 9 nucleotides matching TRBD1. In germline, CDR1 is SQVTM, CDR2 ANQGSEA. V gave up 3 bases and J gave up 4 bases; unmatched junction bases: 7. The CDR3 spans 14 residues.

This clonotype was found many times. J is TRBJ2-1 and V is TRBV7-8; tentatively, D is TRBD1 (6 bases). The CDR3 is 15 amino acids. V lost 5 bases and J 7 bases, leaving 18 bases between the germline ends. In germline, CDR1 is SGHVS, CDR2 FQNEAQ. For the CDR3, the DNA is TGTGCCAGCAGCCCAGCACACGGGACACTAAATGAGCAGTTCTTC. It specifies CASSPAHGTLNEQFF.

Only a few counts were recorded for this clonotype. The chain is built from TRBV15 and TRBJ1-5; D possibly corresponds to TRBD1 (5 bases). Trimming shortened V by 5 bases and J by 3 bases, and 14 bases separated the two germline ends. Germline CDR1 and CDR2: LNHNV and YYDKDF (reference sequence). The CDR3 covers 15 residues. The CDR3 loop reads CATSGTGTPNQPQHF. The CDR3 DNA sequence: TGTGCCACCAGCGGCACCGGGACTCCCAATCAGCCCCAGCATTTT.

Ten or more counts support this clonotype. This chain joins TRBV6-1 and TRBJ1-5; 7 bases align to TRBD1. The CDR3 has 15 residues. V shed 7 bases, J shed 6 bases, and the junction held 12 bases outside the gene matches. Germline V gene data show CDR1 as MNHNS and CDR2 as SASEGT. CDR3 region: CASTKSPDRAQPQHF. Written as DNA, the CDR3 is TGTGCCAGCACTAAAAGTCCCGACAGGGCTCAGCCCCAGCATTTT.

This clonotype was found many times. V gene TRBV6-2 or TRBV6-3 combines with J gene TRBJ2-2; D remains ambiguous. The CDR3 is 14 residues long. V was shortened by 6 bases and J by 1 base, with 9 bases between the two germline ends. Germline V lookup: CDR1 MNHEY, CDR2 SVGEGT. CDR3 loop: CASRLDGNTGELFF. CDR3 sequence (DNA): TGTGCCAGCAGACTGGACGGGAACACCGGGGAGCTGTTTTTT.

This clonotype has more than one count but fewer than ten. CDR3 sequence: CASSPLTGGSEAFF. The DNA for the CDR3 is TGTGCCAGCAGCCCACTTACAGGGGGATCTGAAGCTTTCTTT. The genes are TRBV11-3 and TRBJ1-1; TRBD1 matches 8 bases. The CDR3 extends over 14 amino acids. Germline loops: CDR1 SGHNT, CDR2 YENEEA. With V trimmed by 5 bases and J by 6 bases, 8 bases remained unmatched.

The CDR3 loop reads CASSATGPWSYNEQFF. For the CDR3, the DNA is TGTGCCAGCAGCGCTACCGGGCCCTGGTCCTACAATGAGCAGTTCTTC. J is TRBJ2-1 and V is TRBV5-4; D is ambiguous. Germline V lookup: CDR1 SGHNT, CDR2 YYREEE (reference sequence). This CDR3 is built from 16 residues. Trimming cost V 4 bases and J 1 base, with 15 bases left between them.

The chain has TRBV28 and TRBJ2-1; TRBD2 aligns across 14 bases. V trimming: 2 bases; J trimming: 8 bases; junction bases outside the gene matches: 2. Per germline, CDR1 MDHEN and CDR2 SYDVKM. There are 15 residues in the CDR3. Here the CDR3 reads CASSLGTSGGDEQFF. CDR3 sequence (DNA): TGTGCCAGCAGTTTAGGGACTAGCGGGGGAGATGAGCAGTTCTTC. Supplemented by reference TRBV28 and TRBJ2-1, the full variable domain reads DVKVTQSSRYLVKRTGEKVFLECVQDMDHENMFWYRQDPGLGLRLIYFSYDVKMKEKGDIPEGYSVSREKKERFSLILESASTNQTSMYLCASSLGTSGGDEQFFGPGTRLTVL.

CDR3 region: CATSPTGNPNEQFF. CDR3 DNA: TGTGCCACCAGCCCGACAGGGAATCCCAATGAGCAGTTCTTC. The chain carries TRBV15 and TRBJ2-1, with 7 nucleotides matching TRBD1. The CDR3 runs 14 residues. Germline lookup yields CDR1 LNHNV and CDR2 YYDKDF (reference sequence). V lost 5 bases to trimming and J lost 6 bases; unmatched junction nucleotides: 7.

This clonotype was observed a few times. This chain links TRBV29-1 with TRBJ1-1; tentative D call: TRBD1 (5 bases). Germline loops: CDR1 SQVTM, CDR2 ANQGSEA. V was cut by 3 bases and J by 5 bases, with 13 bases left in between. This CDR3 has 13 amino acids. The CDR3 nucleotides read TGCAGCGTTGAGGCAGGGTACGGGACTGAAGCTTTCTTT. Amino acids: CSVEAGYGTEAFF. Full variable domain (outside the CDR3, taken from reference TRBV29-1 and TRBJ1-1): SAVISQKPSRDICQRGTSLTIQCQVDSQVTMMFWYRQQPGQSLTLIATANQGSEATYESGFVIDKFPISRPNLTFSTLTVSNMSPEDSSIYLCSVEAGYGTEAFFGQGTRLTVV.

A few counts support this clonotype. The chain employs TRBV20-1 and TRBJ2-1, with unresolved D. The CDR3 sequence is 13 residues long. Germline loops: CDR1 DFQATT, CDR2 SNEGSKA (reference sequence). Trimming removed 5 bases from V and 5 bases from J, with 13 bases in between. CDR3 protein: CSALRLENNEQFF. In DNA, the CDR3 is TGCAGTGCTCTGCGACTCGAAAACAATGAGCAGTTCTTC.

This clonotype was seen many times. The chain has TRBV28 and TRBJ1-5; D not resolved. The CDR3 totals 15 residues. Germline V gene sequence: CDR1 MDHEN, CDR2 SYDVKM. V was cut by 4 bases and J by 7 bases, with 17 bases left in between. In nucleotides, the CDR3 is TGTGCCAGCAGTTCACGGACGGATAACGGCCAGCCCCAGCATTTT. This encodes CASSSRTDNGQPQHF. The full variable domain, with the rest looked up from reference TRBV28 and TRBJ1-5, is DVKVTQSSRYLVKRTGEKVFLECVQDMDHENMFWYRQDPGLGLRLIYFSYDVKMKEKGDIPEGYSVSREKKERFSLILESASTNQTSMYLCASSSRTDNGQPQHFGDGTRLSIL.